The TCR beta chain under discussion was sequenced for a study of T cell changes during pregnancy in multiple sclerosis. Profiled with immunoSEQ multiplex PCR; TCRdb holds only in-frame clones, not every one. The profile shows about 74,000 clones, approximately 90% of them singletons. CDR3 length: 20 amino acids. Germline loops: CDR1 LGHNA, CDR2 YNFKEQ. Trimming pared 0 bases from V and 0 bases from J, leaving 21 bases between. This receptor was identified in a female donor with multiple sclerosis, enrolled in a pregnancy study. The material sequenced was peripheral blood, taken before pregnancy. This chain links TRBV4-2 with TRBJ1-3; the D gene is possibly TRBD1 (6 bases). The CDR3 bases are TGTGCCAGCAGCCAAGATTTAACCCCGACAGGTTCAAGCTCTGGAAACACCATATATTTT. This encodes CASSQDLTPTGSSSGNTIYF.